The 21 T cell receptor beta chains reported below all come from one sample, sequenced in a study of blood T cell repertoires in COVID-19 (dated by TCRdb to the early 2020s). Preparation of the library involved the immunoSEQ multiplex PCR assay. Entries here come from immuneACCESS through TCRdb and include only in-frame sequences with V and J called. Some clones fail to appear in such tables; in the studies checked, an unresolved V gene covers under half of the shortfall, and the cause of the remainder is unknown. For this sample the table gives approximately 140,000 clones, of which roughly 86% were detected only once. The ten largest clones represent roughly 3.4% of the sample. What was sequenced was PBMCs or T cells enriched from blood (not recorded which). The origin of the receptors is a woman between 45 and 65 years old with acute COVID-19.

The chain is built from TRBV2 and TRBJ1-5, with 8 bases lining up with TRBD1. Germline CDR1 reads SNHLY; CDR2 reads FYNNEI. The CDR3 loop spans 15 amino acids. The trim removed 7 bases at V and 2 bases at J, leaving 7 bases unmatched. CDR3 residues: CASTLQGGGNQPQHF. As DNA, the CDR3 is TGTGCCAGCACCCTACAGGGGGGAGGCAATCAGCCCCAGCATTTT.

This chain links TRBV5-1 with TRBJ2-3; the match to TRBD1 covers 11 bases. V dropped 4 bases and J dropped 2; count of bases not matched to a gene: 3. Germline-derived CDR1 and CDR2 are SGHRS and YFSETQ. CDR3 size: 15 residues. The CDR3 DNA reads as TGCGCCAGCAGCGCGGACAGGGGGCTCACAGATACGCAGTATTTT. Its protein is CASSADRGLTDTQYF.

This chain links TRBV6-4 with TRBJ1-4, with D possibly TRBD1 on 6 matching bases. V was trimmed by 6 bases and J by 2 bases, leaving 13 bases between them. The CDR3 has 15 amino acids. Germline assignment: CDR1 MRHNA and CDR2 SNTAGT. CDR3 coding DNA: TGTGCCAGCAGGTTACAGGGTGGTACTAATGAAAAACTGTTTTTT. As protein: CASRLQGGTNEKLFF.

This clone was detected once. This chain connects TRBV6-5 to TRBJ1-6, with D uncertain. The length of the CDR3 is 13 residues. Trimming took 3 bases from V and 7 from J, leaving 7 bases between them. Germline values: CDR1 MNHEY, CDR2 SVGAGI. CDR3 in DNA: TGTGCCAGCAGTTATCGACACAATTCACCCCTCCACTTT. This sequence encodes CASSYRHNSPLHF.

This rearrangement joins TRBV27 to TRBJ2-3, with 10 nucleotides matching TRBD1. The length of the CDR3 is 17 residues. Losses at the gene ends were 5 bases for V and 1 base for J; bases not matched to a gene: 9. Germline lookup yields CDR1 MNHEY and CDR2 SMNVEV (reference sequence). DNA of the CDR3: TGTGCCAGCAGTGGAGACAGGGGGCAAGCGGGCACAGATACGCAGTATTTT. This sequence encodes CASSGDRGQAGTDTQYF.

The chain links TRBV28 to TRBJ1-1; D not certain. V shed 1 base and J shed 1 base, with 13 bases lying between them. Germline CDR1 and CDR2: MDHEN and SYDVKM. CDR3 length: 16 amino acids. The CDR3: CASSLSSMGRNTEAFF. The DNA of the CDR3 is TGTGCCAGCAGTTTATCTTCTATGGGCAGGAACACTGAAGCTTTCTTT.

This clone was detected a few times. The chain recombines TRBV4-1 with TRBJ1-2, with D possibly TRBD1 on 6 matching bases. The CDR3 extends over 13 amino acids. The germline V gene encodes CDR1 MGHRA and CDR2 YSYEKL. The germline V and J ends were trimmed by 9 bases and 9 bases, with 20 bases remaining between them. CDR3 residues: CASSRAGERSYTF. CDR3 nucleotides: TGCGCCAGTTCTCGGGCAGGGGAGAGGAGCTACACCTTC.

Note on this clone: No DNA is shown, since the ends of the CDR3 on it are uncertain; the CDR3 is the one TCRdb lists. The CDR3 here is CASSVGTGTGGVF. The chain recombines TRBV12-3 or TRBV12-4 with TRBJ2-1; TRBD2, as called in the table, went unchecked against the DNA. The CDR3 extends over 13 residues, inclusive of both ends.

CDR3 coding DNA: TGTGCCAGCACGAGAACTAGCGGGCCCTACGAGCAGTACTTC. Amino acids: CASTRTSGPYEQYF. This chain uses TRBV6-5 with TRBJ2-7; 9 bases map to TRBD2. Germline V lookup: CDR1 MNHEY, CDR2 SVGAGI. The CDR3 sequence is 14 residues long. Trimming at V came to 7 bases and at J to 2 bases, leaving 6 bases not matched to a gene.

This clone was picked up a small number of times. The chain has TRBV7-2 and TRBJ1-2; possible D gene TRBD1, 6 bases. CDR3 size: 14 residues. V was cut by 6 bases and J by 2 bases, with 13 bases left in between. CDR1 is SGHTA, CDR2 FQGNSA, per germline. The CDR3 here is CASRHRTENYGYTF. The CDR3, as DNA: TGTGCCAGCAGACATCGGACAGAAAACTATGGCTACACCTTC. The full variable domain, in which reference TRBV7-2 and TRBJ1-2 provide the parts outside the CDR3, is GAGVSQSPSNKVTEKGKDVELRCDPISGHTALYWYRQSLGQGLEFLIYFQGNSAPDKSGLPSDRFSAERTGGSVSTLTIQRTQQEDSAVYLCASRHRTENYGYTFGSGTRLTVV.

This clone occurred once. V gene TRBV2 combines with J gene TRBJ2-1; 9 bases fit TRBD2. This CDR3 has 13 amino acids. CDR1 is SNHLY, CDR2 FYNNEI, per germline. The junction had 7 bases not matched to a gene; V was cut back by 7 bases and J by 9 bases. The CDR3 bases are TGTGCCAGCAATAGGATAGCGGGAGTTGAGCAGTTCTTC. It translates to CASNRIAGVEQFF.

The V call is TRBV6-6, the J call TRBJ1-2, with 8 bases fitting TRBD1. The V gene end was trimmed by 2 bases and the J gene end by 6 bases; junction bases not matched to a gene: 5. Per germline, CDR1 MNHNY and CDR2 SVGAGI (reference sequence). This CDR3 has 14 residues. The CDR3 sequence: CASSYPGQGDGYTF. The CDR3 DNA follows: TGTGCCAGCAGTTACCCCGGACAGGGAGATGGCTACACCTTC.

The table lists this clone with a count of one. Just one base apart from a much larger clone, this may be a read error. The chain carries TRBV5-1 and TRBJ1-4, with 10 positions matching TRBD1. V trimming: 4 bases; J trimming: 6 bases; junction bases outside the gene matches: 3. Per the germline V gene, CDR1 is SGHRS and CDR2 is YFSETQ. CDR3 length: 14 amino acids. CDR3 coding DNA: TGCGCCAGCAGCGCCGGGACAGGGGATGAAAAACTGTTTTTT. Translated: CASSAGTGDEKLFF.

The J gene is TRBJ1-2, the V gene TRBV15, with 11 nucleotides matching TRBD1. The V gene's germline CDR1 is LNHNV and CDR2 YYDKDF (reference sequence). This CDR3 is built from 15 residues. V was clipped by 3 bases and J by 7 bases; unmatched bases: 7. CDR3 coding DNA: TGTGCCACCAGCAGGGGACAGGGGGAAAGGGGTGGCTACACCTTC. Translated, it gives CATSRGQGERGGYTF.

This clone has a single count. The V call is TRBV12-3 or TRBV12-4, the J call TRBJ2-1; a possible D gene is TRBD1 (5 bases). V gave up 6 bases and J gave up 9 bases, with 15 bases separating them. The CDR3 is 13 amino acids. The CDR3 spells CASSTPVQGEQFF. In nucleotides, the CDR3 is TGTGCCAGCAGCACTCCCGTCCAGGGTGAGCAGTTCTTC.

This clone was observed a handful of times. The CDR3 sequence: CSVRRGSYNEQFF. The CDR3 DNA sequence: TGCAGCGTTCGGCGCGGTTCTTACAATGAGCAGTTCTTC. This chain uses TRBV29-1 with TRBJ2-1; D remains ambiguous. V gave up 5 bases and J gave up 4 bases, with 12 bases separating them. Germline assignment: CDR1 SQVTM and CDR2 ANQGSEA. The CDR3 contains 13 residues.

This clone was seen a handful of times. The chain uses TRBV5-1 and TRBJ2-3; D call uncertain. V dropped 0 bases and J dropped 3 bases, with 8 bases sitting between them. The CDR3 is made up of 14 amino acids. The germline CDR1 and CDR2 sequences are SGHRS and YFSETQ. As DNA, the CDR3 is TGCGCCAGCAGCTTGGCCACACCTACAGATACGCAGTATTTT. Amino acids: CASSLATPTDTQYF.

The gene calls are TRBV2 and TRBJ2-4; possibly TRBD1 for D (6 bases). Germline CDR1 is SNHLY and CDR2 is FYNNEI. Trimming shortened V by 5 bases and J by 0 bases, and 20 bases separated the two germline ends. This CDR3 region has 18 residues. This chain's CDR3 is CASSTEIKDSLAKNIQYF. In DNA form, the CDR3 reads TGTGCCAGCAGTACCGAAATTAAGGACAGTTTAGCCAAAAACATTCAGTACTTC.

The genes are TRBV5-1 and TRBJ2-1, with TRBD1 matching 9 bases. Looked up from germline, CDR1 is SGHRS and CDR2 is YFSETQ. This CDR3 comprises 14 residues. After removal of 7 bases from V and 7 bases from J, the junction contained 9 bases not matched to a gene. The CDR3 DNA reads TGCGCCAGCGGACAGGGGCCAGGGGTAAATGAGCAGTTCTTC. It is translated as CASGQGPGVNEQFF.

V and J are TRBV14 and TRBJ2-2, with D perhaps TRBD2 (6 bases). Trimming took 0 bases from V and 9 from J, leaving 14 bases between them. The CDR3 runs 15 residues. The germline V gene encodes CDR1 SGHDN and CDR2 FVKESK. The CDR3 region is CASSQDFGGSRELFF. CDR3 DNA sequence: TGTGCCAGCAGCCAAGATTTTGGGGGGAGCAGGGAGCTGTTTTTT.

The chain links TRBV14 to TRBJ1-2; D uncertain. Germline CDR1 is SGHDN and CDR2 is FVKESK. V lost 2 bases and J 4 bases, leaving 11 bases between the germline ends. The CDR3 runs 14 residues. The CDR3 sequence: CASSQPGGLYGYTF. The CDR3 DNA follows: TGTGCCAGCAGCCAACCGGGAGGCCTCTATGGCTACACCTTC. Filled out from reference TRBV14 and TRBJ1-2, the complete variable domain reads EAGVTQFPSHSVIEKGQTVTLRCDPISGHDNLYWYRRVMGKEIKFLLHFVKESKQDESGMPNNRFLAERTGGTYSTLKVQPAELEDSGVYFCASSQPGGLYGYTFGSGTRLTVV.